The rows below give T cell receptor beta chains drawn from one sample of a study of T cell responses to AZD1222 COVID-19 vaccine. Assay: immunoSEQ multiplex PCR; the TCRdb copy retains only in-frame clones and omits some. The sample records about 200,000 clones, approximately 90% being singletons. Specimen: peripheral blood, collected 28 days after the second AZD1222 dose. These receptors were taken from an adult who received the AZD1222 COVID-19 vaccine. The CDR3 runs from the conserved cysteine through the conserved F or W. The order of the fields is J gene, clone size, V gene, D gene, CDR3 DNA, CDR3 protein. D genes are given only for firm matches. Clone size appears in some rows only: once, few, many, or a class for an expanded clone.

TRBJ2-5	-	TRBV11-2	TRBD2	TGTGCCAGCAGCTTAGCTAGCGGGAGCGGCCTGGAGACCCAGTACTTC	CASSLASGSGLETQYF
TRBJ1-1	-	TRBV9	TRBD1	TGTGCCAGCAGCGAGGGGGCGAGGAACACTGAAGCTTTCTTT	CASSEGARNTEAFF
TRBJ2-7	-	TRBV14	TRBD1	TGTGCCAGCAGCCCTACGGGACAGGGGGTCGAGCAGTACTTC	CASSPTGQGVEQYF
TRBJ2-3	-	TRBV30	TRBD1	TGTGCCTGGAGTGTCGGGACAGGTGAAGATACGCAGTATTTT	CAWSVGTGEDTQYF
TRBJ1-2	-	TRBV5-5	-	TGTGCCAGTCAAACAGAACCCCCTAACTATGGCTACACCTTC	CASQTEPPNYGYTF
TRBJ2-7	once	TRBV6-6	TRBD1	TGTGCCAGCAGTCGACGACAGGGGGCGCGACCCTACGAGCAGTACTTC	CASSRRQGARPYEQYF
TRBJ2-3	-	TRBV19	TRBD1	TGTGCCAGTAGCAGGGACAGGGGGAGTGGGACAGATACGCAGTATTTT	CASSRDRGSGTDTQYF
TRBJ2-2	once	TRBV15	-	TGTGCCACCAGCATCGCAAGGGCTATTTTAAGCGGGGAGCTGTTTTTT	CATSIARAILSGELFF
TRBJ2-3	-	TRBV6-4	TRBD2	TGTGCCAGCAGTGGGTCAGCGGGGGACACAGATACGCAGTATTTT	CASSGSAGDTDTQYF
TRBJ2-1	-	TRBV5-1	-	TGCGCCAGCAGCTTGGGATGGGGCGGAGGTCAGTACAATGAGCAGTTCTTC	CASSLGWGGGQYNEQFF
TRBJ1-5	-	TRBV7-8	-	TGTGCCAGCAGCTTTATAGGGTTTAATCAGCCCCAGCATTTT	CASSFIGFNQPQHF
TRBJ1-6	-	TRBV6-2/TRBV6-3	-	TGTGCCAGCAGCTCCGCCGGGTTTTCACCCCTCCACTTT	CASSSAGFSPLHF
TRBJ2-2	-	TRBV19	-	TGTGCCAGTACTTCAAGTGGTCTGGGGACCGGGGAGCTGTTTTTT	CASTSSGLGTGELFF
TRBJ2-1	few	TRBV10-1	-	TGCGCCAGCAGTGAGTCAGCAAACTACAATGAGCAGTTCTTC	CASSESANYNEQFF
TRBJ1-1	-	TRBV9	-	TGTGCCAGCAGCGTGGAGGGCTCGGGTGGTGAAGCTTTCTTT	CASSVEGSGGEAFF
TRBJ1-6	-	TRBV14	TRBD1	TGTGCCAGCAGCCAAGCCAGGGGGTATGGCAATTCACCCCTCCACTTT	CASSQARGYGNSPLHF